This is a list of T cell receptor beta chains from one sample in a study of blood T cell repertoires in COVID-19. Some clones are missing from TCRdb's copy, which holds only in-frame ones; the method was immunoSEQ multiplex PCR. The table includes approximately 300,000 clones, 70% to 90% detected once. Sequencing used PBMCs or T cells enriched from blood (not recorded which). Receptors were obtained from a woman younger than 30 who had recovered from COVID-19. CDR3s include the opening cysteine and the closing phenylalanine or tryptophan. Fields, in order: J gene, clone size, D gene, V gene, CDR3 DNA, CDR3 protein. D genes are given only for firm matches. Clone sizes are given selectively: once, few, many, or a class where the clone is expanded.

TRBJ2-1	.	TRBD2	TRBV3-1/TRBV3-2	TGTGCCAGCAGCCAAGATCCGGTAATAACGGTGGGGGGGAACAATGAGCAGTTCTTC	CASSQDPVITVGGNNEQFF
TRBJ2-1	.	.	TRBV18	TGTGCCAGCTCACCACCCCTCAGGGGACATGAGCAGTTCTTC	CASSPPLRGHEQFF
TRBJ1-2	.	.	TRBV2	TGTGCCAGCAGTGCAACCGGGATTAACTATGGCTACACCTTC	CASSATGINYGYTF
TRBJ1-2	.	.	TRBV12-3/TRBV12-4	TGTGCCAGCAGTATTGCAGGGTCTGGCTACACCTTC	CASSIAGSGYTF
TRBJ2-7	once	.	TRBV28	TGTGCCAGCAGTTTAACAGGGACGGTCTACGAGCAGTACTTC	CASSLTGTVYEQYF
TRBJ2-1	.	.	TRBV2	TGTGCCAGCCGGCGGGGCGGGTTTAGGGACTCCTACAATGAGCAGTTCTTC	CASRRGGFRDSYNEQFF
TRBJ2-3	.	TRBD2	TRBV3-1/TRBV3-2	TGTGCCAGCACCCTACTAGCGGGAGATGGGGATACGCAGTATTTT	CASTLLAGDGDTQYF
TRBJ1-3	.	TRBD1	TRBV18	TGTGCCAGCTCATCAGACAGGGAATTCGGAAACACCATATATTTT	CASSSDREFGNTIYF
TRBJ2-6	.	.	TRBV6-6	TGTGCCAGCAGTCTACAGGGATACGGCTCTGGGGCCAACGTCCTGACTTTC	CASSLQGYGSGANVLTF
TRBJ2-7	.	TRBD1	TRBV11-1	TGTGCCAGCAGCTTTGGGACAGGGGAAACCTACGAGCAGTACTTC	CASSFGTGETYEQYF
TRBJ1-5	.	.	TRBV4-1	TGCGCCAGCAGCTCTCGGGGGAATCAGCCCCAGCATTTT	CASSSRGNQPQHF
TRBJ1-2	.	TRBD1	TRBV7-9	TGTGCCAGCTGGTTCGCAGGGGGCGATCATGGCTACACCTTC	CASWFAGGDHGYTF
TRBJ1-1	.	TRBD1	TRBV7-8	TGTGCCAGCGGAGGCAGGGGGCCAGGGACTGAAGCTTTCTTT	CASGGRGPGTEAFF
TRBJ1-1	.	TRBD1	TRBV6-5	TGTGCCAGCAGTTCCCATAGTCCGACAGGGAACCCTGAAGCTTTCTTT	CASSSHSPTGNPEAFF
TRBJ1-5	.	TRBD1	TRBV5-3	TGTGCCAGAAGCTTGGACAGGGGTCAGCCCCAGCATTTT	CARSLDRGQPQHF
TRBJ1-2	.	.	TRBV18	TGTGCCAGCTCACCTTACGGCAGGGAGGTCGGGCGCTATGGCTACACCTTC	CASSPYGREVGRYGYTF
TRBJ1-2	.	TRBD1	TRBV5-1	TGCGCCAGCAGCTTTGTTACCGGGACAGGGGGCACCTATGGCTACACCTTC	CASSFVTGTGGTYGYTF
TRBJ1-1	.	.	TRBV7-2	TGTGCCAGCAGCTTAGTGCGGGGGAACACTGAAGCTTTCTTT	CASSLVRGNTEAFF
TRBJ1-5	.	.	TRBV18	TGTGCCAGCTCACCTAGGGAGGGCGGACCCAATCAGCCCCAGCATTTT	CASSPREGGPNQPQHF
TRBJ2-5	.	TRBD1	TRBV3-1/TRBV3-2	TGTGCCAGCAGCCGAATCTGGACAGGGCAAGAGACCCAGTACTTC	CASSRIWTGQETQYF
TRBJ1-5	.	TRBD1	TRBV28	TGTGCCAGCAGTTCTGGGACAGGGGGCAACCGACGGCCCCAGCATTTT	CASSSGTGGNRRPQHF
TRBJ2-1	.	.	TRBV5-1	TGCGCCAGCAGCTTAGCGGAAAGCTCCTACAATGAGCAGTTCTTC	CASSLAESSYNEQFF
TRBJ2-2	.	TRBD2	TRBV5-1	TGCGCCAGCAGCTTACTAGCGGGAGGATCCGGGGAGCTGTTTTTT	CASSLLAGGSGELFF
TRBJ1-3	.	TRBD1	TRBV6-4	TGTGCCAGCAGTGACCCAAAACAGGGGGCGGGTGACACCATATATTTT	CASSDPKQGAGDTIYF
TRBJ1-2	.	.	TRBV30	TGTGCCTTATCCCCAGCGTATGGCTACACCTTC	CALSPAYGYTF
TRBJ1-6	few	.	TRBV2	TGTGCCAGCATTGTCAGGGTCAATTCACCCCTCCACTTT	CASIVRVNSPLHF
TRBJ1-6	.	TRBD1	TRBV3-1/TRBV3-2	TGTGCCAGCAGCCTTGTACAGGGGGCTAATTCACCCCTCCACTTT	CASSLVQGANSPLHF
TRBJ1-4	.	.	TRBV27	TGTGCCAGCAGGGGACTTAATAATGAAAAACTGTTTTTT	CASRGLNNEKLFF
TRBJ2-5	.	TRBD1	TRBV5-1	TGCGCCAGCAGCTTAGGGACAGGGGGCACGGAGACCCAGTACTTC	CASSLGTGGTETQYF
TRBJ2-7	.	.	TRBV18	TGTGCCAGCTCGCACAGGGTGGGGACCTCCTACGAGCAGTACTTC	CASSHRVGTSYEQYF
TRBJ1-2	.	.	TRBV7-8	TGTGCCAGCAGCTTAGAGCGGGGGAGCTATGGCTACACCTTC	CASSLERGSYGYTF
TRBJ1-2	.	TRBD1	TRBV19	TGTGCCAGTAGTGGACAGGGGGAAGTTGGCTACACCTTC	CASSGQGEVGYTF
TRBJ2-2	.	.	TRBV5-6	TGTGCCAGCAGCCGATGGGCGCGAGTAGGTTCCGGGGAGCTGTTTTTT	CASSRWARVGSGELFF
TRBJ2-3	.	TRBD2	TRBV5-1	TGCGCCAGCAGCTACCTAGCGGGGGGGACAGATACGCAGTATTTT	CASSYLAGGTDTQYF
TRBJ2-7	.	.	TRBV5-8	TGTGCCAGCAGCTTGCAGGGAAGCTACGAGCAGTACTTC	CASSLQGSYEQYF
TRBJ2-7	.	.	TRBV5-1	TGCGCCAGCAGCCTCCTCCCGGGAACGGGCTTTGACGAGCAGTACTTC	CASSLLPGTGFDEQYF
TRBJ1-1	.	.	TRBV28	TGTGCCAGCAGTTTACCCGAATGGACAATGAACACTGAAGCTTTCTTT	CASSLPEWTMNTEAFF
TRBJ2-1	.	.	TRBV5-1	TGCGCCAGCAGCTTGGACGGGAGTGGGTACAATGAGCAGTTCTTC	CASSLDGSGYNEQFF
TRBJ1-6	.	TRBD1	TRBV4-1	TGCGCCAGCAGCCAAGGGACAGGGGCCAATAATAATTCACCCCTCCACTTT	CASSQGTGANNNSPLHF
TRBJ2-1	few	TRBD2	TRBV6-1	TGTGCCAGCAGTGATATATTGGCTAGCGGGGCGGATGAGCAGTTCTTC	CASSDILASGADEQFF